A single sample is the source of the 9 T cell receptor beta chains below, sequenced in a study of T-cell reconstitution after alpha-beta-depleted transplantation in children. Preparation of the TCRbeta library was carried out with unique molecular identifiers. Each CDR3 protein gets one entry after TCRdb re-called the PCR reads with MiXCR. The data show about 610,000 distinct CDR3 sequences, about 10% seen once. The sample consisted of PBMCs from the stem cell graft donor, taken from the stem cell graft. Receptors were obtained from a human donor who donated a stem cell graft to a child with acute myeloid leukemia.

The V call is TRBV15, the J call TRBJ2-7; D gene unclear. Germline lookup yields CDR1 LNHNV and CDR2 YYDKDF (reference sequence). This CDR3 has 14 residues. V was cut by 0 bases and J by 4 bases, with 10 bases left in between. The chain's CDR3 is CATSRDGIGYEQYF. The CDR3, as DNA: TGTGCCACCAGCAGAGATGGAATTGGTTACGAGCAGTACTTC.

This clonotype was detected many times. The chain joins TRBV15 to TRBJ1-1; D unclear. The CDR3 covers 13 residues. The V and J ends lost 8 bases and 6 bases respectively, with 16 bases between them. Germline V gives CDR1 LNHNV, CDR2 YYDKDF (reference sequence). DNA for the CDR3: TGTGCCACCGCCCCATACCGGCAGGCTGAAGCTTTCTTT. This encodes CATAPYRQAEAFF.

This clonotype has just a few counts. The V call is TRBV27, the J call TRBJ2-2; 11 positions agree with TRBD2. Germline loops: CDR1 MNHEY, CDR2 SMNVEV (reference sequence). This CDR3 is 15 amino acids long. The V gene end was trimmed by 6 bases and the J gene end by 2 bases; junction bases not matched to a gene: 2. CDR3 sequence: CASRGLAANTGELFF. Here the CDR3 DNA reads TGTGCCAGCAGGGGACTAGCGGCCAACACCGGGGAGCTGTTTTTT.

V is TRBV7-9 and J is TRBJ1-2, with TRBD1 identical over 7 bases. Trimming at V came to 1 base and at J to 8 bases, leaving 7 bases not matched to a gene. Germline V gives CDR1 SEHNR, CDR2 FQNEAQ (reference sequence). CDR3 length: 14 amino acids. CDR3 DNA sequence: TGTGCCAGCAGCTTAGTACAGGGGTCCACCGGCTACACCTTC. It yields the protein CASSLVQGSTGYTF.

The chain has TRBV5-6 and TRBJ2-1, with 8 positions matching TRBD2. The V gene's germline CDR1 is SGHDT and CDR2 YYEEEE. After removal of 5 bases from V and 6 bases from J, the junction contained 13 bases not matched to a gene. This CDR3 has 16 amino acids. The CDR3 DNA is TGTGCCAGCAGTCCGCGACTAGCGTTACGCCTCAATGAGCAGTTCTTC. Protein sequence: CASSPRLALRLNEQFF.

This clonotype has ten or more counts. The V and J genes are TRBV12-3 or TRBV12-4 and TRBJ2-5; 10 positions match TRBD1. This CDR3 is built from 15 residues. The V segment lost 5 bases and the J segment 5 bases; nucleotides outside the gene matches: 8. CDR3 loop: CASSLRDRGRETQYF. The CDR3 DNA follows: TGTGCCAGCAGTCTCCGGGACAGGGGTCGGGAGACCCAGTACTTC.

The J gene is TRBJ2-7, the V gene TRBV9, with TRBD2 identical over 7 bases. The CDR3 contains 12 residues. Trimming cost V 3 bases and J 6 bases; bases outside gene matches: 3. CDR1 is SGDLS, CDR2 YYNGEE, per germline. The CDR3 region is CASSGEGLEQYF. CDR3 nucleotide sequence: TGTGCCAGCAGCGGGGAGGGCCTCGAGCAGTACTTC.

This clonotype was seen at least ten times. The chain has TRBV7-2 and TRBJ1-2; no clear D. With 5 bases removed from V and 8 bases from J, the gap between germline ends came to 18 bases. Germline CDR1 is SGHTA and CDR2 is FQGNSA. This CDR3 region has 14 residues. CDR3 DNA: TGTGCCAGCAGCCCCCGGACCGGGAAAGGGGGCTACACCTTC. Translating it yields CASSPRTGKGGYTF. Complete variable domain (other parts from reference TRBV7-2 and TRBJ1-2): GAGVSQSPSNKVTEKGKDVELRCDPISGHTALYWYRQSLGQGLEFLIYFQGNSAPDKSGLPSDRFSAERTGGSVSTLTIQRTQQEDSAVYLCASSPRTGKGGYTFGSGTRLTVV.

This sequence joins TRBV30 and TRBJ2-1; D call uncertain. This CDR3 region has 12 residues. The V gene lost 3 bases and the J gene lost 10 bases, with 13 bases spanning the gap. Germline V gene data show CDR1 as GTSNPN and CDR2 as SVGIG (reference sequence). Here the CDR3 reads CAWSPQVQEQFF. The CDR3 DNA reads as TGTGCCTGGAGCCCGCAGGTACAGGAGCAGTTCTTC. Complete variable domain (other parts from reference TRBV30 and TRBJ2-1): SQTIHQWPATLVQPVGSPLSLECTVEGTSNPNLYWYRQAAGRGLQLLFYSVGIGQISSEVPQNLSASRPQDRQFILSSKKLLLSDSGFYLCAWSPQVQEQFFGPGTRLTVL.